This entry describes one T cell receptor (beta chain). The target antigen is unknown. The CDR3 is made up of 15 amino acids. In germline, CDR1 is SGHNT, CDR2 YENEEA. V dropped 5 bases and J dropped 6; count of bases not matched to a gene: 8. The sample's time point: pre-treatment sample, taken before nivolumab and TIL therapy. The tumor samples were excised metastases, mostly pleural nodules or supraclavicular lymph nodes. Tumor harvest preceded PD-1/PD-L1 blockade, followed by nivolumab treatment. Sequencing used immunoSEQ v3. Only in-frame clones appear in the TCRdb table, and some are missing; sequencing was by immunoSEQ multiplex PCR. The sample carries about 10,000 clones, around 54% recorded once. The entry originates in a study of TIL therapy for anti-PD-1-resistant metastatic lung cancer. Whole-study context: Most patients had lung adenocarcinoma. Median tumor mutation burden was approximately 1.5 mutations per megabase. Notes on the study in general: Treatment-naive, never-smoker and oncogene-addicted patients were overrepresented in this highly selected cohort.

The material sequenced was tumor tissue, taken at baseline. V is TRBV11-3 and J is TRBJ2-2, with 8 bases identical to TRBD2. The receptor was derived from a person between 30 and 79 years old with non-small cell lung cancer. CDR3 amino acids: CASSGTRAGAGELFF. The CDR3 bases are TGTGCCAGCAGCGGGACCAGAGCGGGAGCCGGGGAGCTGTTTTTT.